This T cell receptor (beta chain) comes out of a study of T cell responses to AZD1222 COVID-19 vaccine. In the study overall: Second-dose groups at about 4 or about 12 weeks were pooled.

Study-wide results and caveats: Among the donors, most were white British and more were female, and clonal diversity was possibly underestimated. The number of AZD1222 recipients seropositive at baseline was only five or six.

Worth noting for this clone: Its antigen is as yet unknown.

Here immunoSEQ multiplex PCR was the method, and the copy in TCRdb shows in-frame clones only, minus some. The sample includes tens of thousands of clones, roughly 84% of them seen just once. The receptor was derived from an adult in good health. The sample here was peripheral blood, taken on day 0 of AZD1222 vaccination.

CDR3 protein: CASSRLPGGGNGYTF. As DNA, the CDR3 is TGTGCCAGCAGTAGACTACCAGGGGGCGGCAATGGCTACACCTTC. J is TRBJ1-2 and V is TRBV6-5; 8 nucleotides agree with TRBD1. The CDR3 is 15 amino acids. V gave up 5 bases and J gave up 6 bases; unmatched junction bases: 11. Per germline, CDR1 MNHEY and CDR2 SVGAGI.